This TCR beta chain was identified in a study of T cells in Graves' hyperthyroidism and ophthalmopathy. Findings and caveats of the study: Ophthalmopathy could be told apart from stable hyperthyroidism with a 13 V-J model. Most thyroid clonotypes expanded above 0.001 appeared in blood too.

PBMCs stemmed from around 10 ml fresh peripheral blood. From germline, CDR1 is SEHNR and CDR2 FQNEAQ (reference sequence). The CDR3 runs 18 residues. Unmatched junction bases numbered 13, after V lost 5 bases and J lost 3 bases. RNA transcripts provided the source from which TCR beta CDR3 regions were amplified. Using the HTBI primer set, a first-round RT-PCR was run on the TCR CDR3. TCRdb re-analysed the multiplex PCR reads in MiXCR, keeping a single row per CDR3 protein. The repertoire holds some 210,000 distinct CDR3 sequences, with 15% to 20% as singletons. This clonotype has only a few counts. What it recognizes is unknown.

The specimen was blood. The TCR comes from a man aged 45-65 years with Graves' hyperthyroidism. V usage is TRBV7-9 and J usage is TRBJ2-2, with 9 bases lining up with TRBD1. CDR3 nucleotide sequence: TGTGCCAGCAGCCGATCCCAGGACGGGACAGGGCACACCGGGGAGCTGTTTTTT. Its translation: CASSRSQDGTGHTGELFF.